These 14 T cell receptor beta chains were all obtained from the same sample, sequenced in a study of beta chain features in type 1 diabetes. The study reverse transcribed the entire isolated RNA, so it sequenced expressed TCRB transcripts. The method was immunoSEQ multiplex PCR; TCRdb's version includes in-frame clones alone and lacks a portion of them. The sample lists 600,000 to 700,000 clones; roughly an eighth were seen once. Notes on the study in general: TCRB CDR3 length was moderately but significantly reduced in all four CD4+ subsets of Type 1 diabetes patients.

These TCRs are of unknown antigen specificity. Sequencing used naive CD4+ T cells from blood. The receptors originated from a man between 18 and 35 years old with type 1 diabetes.

In its sample, this clone was seen a few times. The chain uses TRBV5-1 and TRBJ2-5; 7 nucleotides match TRBD1. J was trimmed by 1 base and V by 0 bases; bases with no gene match: 3. Germline V CDR1 and CDR2: SGHRS, YFSETQ. The CDR3 length is 15 residues. CDR3 nucleotides: TGCGCCAGCAGCTTGGTCGACAGGGCCCAAGAGACCCAGTACTTC. Protein sequence: CASSLVDRAQETQYF. Based on the CDR3 plus reference TRBV5-1 and TRBJ2-5, the full variable domain is KAGVTQTPRYLIKTRGQQVTLSCSPISGHRSVSWYQQTPGQGLQFLFEYFSETQRNKGNFPGRFSGRQFSNSRSEMNVSTLELGDSALYLCASSLVDRAQETQYFGPGTRLLVL.

This clone was counted only a few times. The genes are TRBV30 and TRBJ2-7, with TRBD2 identical over 7 bases. This CDR3 contains 14 residues. The ends lost 3 bases at V and 3 bases at J; junction bases unmatched: 8. In germline, CDR1 is GTSNPN, CDR2 SVGIG (reference sequence). In DNA, the CDR3 is TGTGCCTGGAGAGGCGGCGCGGGGGTCTACGAGCAGTACTTC. The encoded protein is CAWRGGAGVYEQYF.

The chain has TRBV28 and TRBJ1-2; 7 bases are shared with TRBD1. Trimming cost V 8 bases and J 8 bases; bases outside gene matches: 8. CDR3 length: 12 amino acids. Germline V gene lookup returns CDR1 MDHEN and CDR2 SYDVKM. The DNA of the CDR3 is TGTGCCAGCCGGACAGGAGTTGGGGGCTACACCTTC. Its translation is CASRTGVGGYTF.

The chain employs TRBV27 and TRBJ1-5; D is uncertain. V was trimmed by 5 bases and J by 9 bases, leaving 17 bases between them. The germline CDR1 and CDR2 sequences are MNHEY and SMNVEV (reference sequence). CDR3 length equals 14 residues. CDR3 DNA sequence: TGTGCCAGCAGTCCCAGGCAAAAGATCGGGCCCCAGCATTTT. Translation: CASSPRQKIGPQHF.

This chain joins TRBV19 and TRBJ1-2, with 7 bases lining up with TRBD1. This CDR3 spans 14 amino acids. J gave up 3 bases and V 5 bases, and 6 bases lay outside the gene matches. CDR1 LNHDA and CDR2 SQIVND come from the germline V gene (reference sequence). CDR3 residues: CASSQIGTDYGYTF. For the CDR3, the DNA is TGTGCCAGTAGTCAAATCGGGACAGACTATGGCTACACCTTC.

The chain links TRBV6-5 to TRBJ1-5; D gene unclear. CDR1 and CDR2 from the germline V gene are MNHEY and SVGAGI. The CDR3 runs to 10 residues. V shed 8 bases and J shed 5 bases, with 4 bases lying between them. DNA for the CDR3: TGTGCCAGCGGACATCAGCCCCAGCATTTT. The encoded protein is CASGHQPQHF.

This clone has just a few counts. The V call is TRBV2, the J call TRBJ1-1; tentatively, D is TRBD1 (5 bases). Germline assignment: CDR1 SNHLY and CDR2 FYNNEI. The V end lost 8 bases, the J end lost 1 base, and 17 bases lay between the germline ends. This CDR3 region has 15 residues. The CDR3 reads CASAGAGGANTEAFF. The CDR3 DNA sequence: TGTGCCAGCGCCGGTGCGGGGGGTGCGAACACTGAAGCTTTCTTT.

This clone was seen more than once but under ten times. This chain links TRBV7-2 with TRBJ2-7; 7 positions agree with TRBD1. V dropped 5 bases and J dropped 3; count of bases not matched to a gene: 4. The V gene's germline CDR1 is SGHTA and CDR2 FQGNSA. The CDR3 has 13 amino acids. CDR3 sequence: CASSVGTDYEQYF. The CDR3 nucleotides are TGTGCCAGCAGCGTCGGGACAGACTACGAGCAGTACTTC.

This clone was detected a few times. V and J are TRBV5-1 and TRBJ2-7; unclear D gene. The CDR3 has 13 residues. V was shortened by 2 bases and J by 4 bases, with 10 bases between the two germline ends. The germline V gene has CDR1 SGHRS and CDR2 YFSETQ. The DNA for the CDR3 is TGCGCCAGCAGCTTAGTACATGGATACGAGCAGTACTTC. Encoded protein: CASSLVHGYEQYF. Combining the CDR3 with reference TRBV5-1 and TRBJ2-7 gives the whole variable domain KAGVTQTPRYLIKTRGQQVTLSCSPISGHRSVSWYQQTPGQGLQFLFEYFSETQRNKGNFPGRFSGRQFSNSRSEMNVSTLELGDSALYLCASSLVHGYEQYFGPGTRLTVT.

This clone was counted between two and nine times. V and J are TRBV30 and TRBJ2-1; maybe TRBD1 (5 bases). The CDR3 runs to 13 residues. CDR1 is GTSNPN and CDR2 is SVGIG in the germline V gene (reference sequence). V shed 4 bases and J shed 1 base, with 8 bases lying between them. The CDR3 spells CAWTRVSYNEQFF. In DNA form, the CDR3 reads TGTGCCTGGACCAGGGTATCCTACAATGAGCAGTTCTTC.

This sequence joins TRBV7-2 and TRBJ1-2; 10 nucleotides line up with TRBD1. V trimming: 6 bases; J trimming: 3 bases; junction bases outside the gene matches: 4. CDR1 SGHTA and CDR2 FQGNSA come from the germline V gene. CDR3 length equals 14 residues. CDR3 sequence: CASRRTGGDYGYTF. Written as DNA, the CDR3 is TGTGCCAGCAGACGGACAGGGGGTGACTATGGCTACACCTTC.

This clone was seen more than once but under ten times. The CDR3 is CASSQDFRFYNEQFF. CDR3 in DNA: TGCGCCAGCAGCCAAGATTTTCGATTCTACAATGAGCAGTTCTTC. The chain uses TRBV4-1 and TRBJ2-1; D gene uncertain. The germline V and J ends were trimmed by 0 bases and 3 bases, with 9 bases remaining between them. CDR3 size: 15 residues. Looked up from germline, CDR1 is MGHRA and CDR2 is YSYEKL.

This clone was recorded a few times. The chain uses TRBV6-1 and TRBJ2-7; no clear D. With 8 bases removed from V and 5 bases from J, the gap between germline ends came to 16 bases. Germline V gene lookup returns CDR1 MNHNS and CDR2 SASEGT. The CDR3 extends over 13 amino acids. CDR3 sequence: CASGPPTPHEQYF. CDR3 DNA sequence: TGTGCCAGCGGCCCCCCAACCCCACACGAGCAGTACTTC.

The J gene is TRBJ2-6, the V gene TRBV14; 9 nucleotides match TRBD1. This CDR3 is 19 amino acids long. The V and J ends lost 2 bases and 0 bases, in that order; junction bases with no gene match: 8. Germline assignment: CDR1 SGHDN and CDR2 FVKESK. The CDR3 spells CASSQILDRGASGANVLTF. CDR3 in DNA: TGTGCCAGCAGCCAAATATTGGACAGGGGCGCCTCTGGGGCCAACGTCCTGACTTTC.